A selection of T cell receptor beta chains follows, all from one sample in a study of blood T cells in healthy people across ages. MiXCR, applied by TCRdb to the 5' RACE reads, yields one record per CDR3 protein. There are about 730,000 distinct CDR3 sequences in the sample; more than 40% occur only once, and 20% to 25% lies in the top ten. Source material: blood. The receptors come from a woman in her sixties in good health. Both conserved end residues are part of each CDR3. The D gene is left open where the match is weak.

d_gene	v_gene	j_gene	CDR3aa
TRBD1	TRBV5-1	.	CASSSYRGNEQYF
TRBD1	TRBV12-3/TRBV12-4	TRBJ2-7	CASRDRGRYNEQYF
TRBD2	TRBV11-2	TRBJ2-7	CASSLAMTSASSYEQYF
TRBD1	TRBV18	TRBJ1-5	CASSRGQGAQPQHF
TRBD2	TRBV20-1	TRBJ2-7	CSARGAGTSGSYEQYF
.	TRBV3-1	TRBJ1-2	CASSHPTVGDYGYTF
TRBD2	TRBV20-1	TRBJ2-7	CSASPSLLAGYEQYF
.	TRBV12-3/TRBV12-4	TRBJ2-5	CASSFGVRLTEETQYF
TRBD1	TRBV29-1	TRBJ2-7	CSVEGGQVYEQYF
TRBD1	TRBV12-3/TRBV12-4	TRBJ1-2	CASSRQGARMDGYTF
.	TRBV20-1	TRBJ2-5	CSARTGTPTSPQYF
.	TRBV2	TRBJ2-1	CASMGRGQFF
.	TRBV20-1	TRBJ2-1	CSARDRTVFNEQFF
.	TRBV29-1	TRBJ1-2	CSVLDVTGSNYGYTF
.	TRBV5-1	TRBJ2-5	CASSLVPGSAETQYF
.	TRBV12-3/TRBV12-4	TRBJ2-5	CASTSRGGVEETRYF
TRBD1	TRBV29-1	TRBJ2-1	CSVRGQGANNEQFF
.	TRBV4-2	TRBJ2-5	CASSRRPEGRGETQYF
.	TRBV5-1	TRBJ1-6	CASSFSPSLNSPLHF
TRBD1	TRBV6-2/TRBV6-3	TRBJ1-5	CASSYPGQGASQPQHF
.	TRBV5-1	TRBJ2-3	CASSLGGGIPPDTQYF
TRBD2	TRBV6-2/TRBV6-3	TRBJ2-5	CASNPSGSQETQYF
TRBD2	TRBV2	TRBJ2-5	CASTSGGLQETQYF
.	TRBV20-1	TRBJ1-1	CSARGDGAATEAFF